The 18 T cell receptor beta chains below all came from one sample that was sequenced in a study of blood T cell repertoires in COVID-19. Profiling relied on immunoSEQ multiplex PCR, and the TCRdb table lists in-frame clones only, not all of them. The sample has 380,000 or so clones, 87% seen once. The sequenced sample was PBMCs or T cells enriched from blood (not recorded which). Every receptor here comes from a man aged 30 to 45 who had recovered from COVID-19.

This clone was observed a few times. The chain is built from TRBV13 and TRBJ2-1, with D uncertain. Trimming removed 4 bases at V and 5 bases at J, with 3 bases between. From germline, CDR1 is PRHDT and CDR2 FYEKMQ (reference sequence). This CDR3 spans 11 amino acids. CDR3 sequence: CASSSNNEQFF. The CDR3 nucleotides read TGTGCCAGCAGCTCAAACAATGAGCAGTTCTTC. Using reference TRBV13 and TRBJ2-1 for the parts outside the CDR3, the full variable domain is AAGVIQSPRHLIKEKRETATLKCYPIPRHDTVYWYQQGPGQDPQFLISFYEKMQSDKGSIPDRFSAQQFSDYHSELNMSSLELGDSALYFCASSSNNEQFFGPGTRLTVL.

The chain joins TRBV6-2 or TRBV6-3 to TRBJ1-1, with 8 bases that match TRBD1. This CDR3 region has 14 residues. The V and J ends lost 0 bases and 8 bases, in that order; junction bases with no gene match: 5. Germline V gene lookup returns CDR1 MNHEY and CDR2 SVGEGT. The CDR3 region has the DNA TGTGCCAGCAGTTACTCGACAGGGGTCTTGGAAGCTTTCTTT. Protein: CASSYSTGVLEAFF.

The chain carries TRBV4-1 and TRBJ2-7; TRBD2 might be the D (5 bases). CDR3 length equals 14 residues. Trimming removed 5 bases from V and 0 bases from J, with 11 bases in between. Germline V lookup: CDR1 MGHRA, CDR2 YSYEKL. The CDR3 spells CASSGLGSSYEQYF. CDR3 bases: TGCGCCAGCAGCGGATTAGGGAGCTCCTACGAGCAGTACTTC.

This CDR3 is CASSRGQSTNEKLFF. CDR3 bases: TGTGCCAGCAGCCGAGGACAGTCAACTAATGAAAAACTGTTTTTT. The chain employs TRBV11-2 and TRBJ1-4; D is perhaps TRBD1 (6 bases). The CDR3 spans 15 residues. CDR1 and CDR2 from the germline V gene are SGHAT and FQNNGV. The V end lost 5 bases, the J end lost 0 bases, and 10 bases lay between the germline ends. The whole variable domain, remainder taken from reference TRBV11-2 and TRBJ1-4, is EAGVAQSPRYKIIEKRQSVAFWCNPISGHATLYWYQQILGQGPKLLIQFQNNGVVDDSQLPKDRFSAERLKGVDSTLKIQPAKLEDSAVYLCASSRGQSTNEKLFFGSGTQLSVL.

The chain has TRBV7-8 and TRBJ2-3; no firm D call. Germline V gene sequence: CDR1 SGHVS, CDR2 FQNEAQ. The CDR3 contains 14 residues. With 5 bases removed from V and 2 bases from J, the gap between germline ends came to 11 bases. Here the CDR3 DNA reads TGTGCCAGCAGCCCCGCCCCGGTCACAGATACGCAGTATTTT. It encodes CASSPAPVTDTQYF.

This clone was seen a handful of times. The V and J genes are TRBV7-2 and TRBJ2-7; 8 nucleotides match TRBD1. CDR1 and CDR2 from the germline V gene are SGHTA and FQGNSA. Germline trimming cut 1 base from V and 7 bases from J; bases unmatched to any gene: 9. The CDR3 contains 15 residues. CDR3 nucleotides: TGTGCCAGCAGCTTAGGACCTCAGGGGGCGTGGGAGCAGTACTTC. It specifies CASSLGPQGAWEQYF.

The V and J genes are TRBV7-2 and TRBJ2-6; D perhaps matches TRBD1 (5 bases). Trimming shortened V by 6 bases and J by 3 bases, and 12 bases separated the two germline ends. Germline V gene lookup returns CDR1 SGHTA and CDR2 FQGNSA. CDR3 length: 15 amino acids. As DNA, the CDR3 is TGTGCCAGCAGTCTTCAGGGTTATGGGGCCAACGTCCTGACTTTC. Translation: CASSLQGYGANVLTF. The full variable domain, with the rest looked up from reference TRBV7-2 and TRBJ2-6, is GAGVSQSPSNKVTEKGKDVELRCDPISGHTALYWYRQSLGQGLEFLIYFQGNSAPDKSGLPSDRFSAERTGGSVSTLTIQRTQQEDSAVYLCASSLQGYGANVLTFGAGSRLTVL.

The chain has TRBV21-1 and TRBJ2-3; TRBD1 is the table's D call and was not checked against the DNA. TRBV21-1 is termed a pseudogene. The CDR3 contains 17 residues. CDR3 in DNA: TGTGCCAGCAGCAAAGCGCACAGGGGGGAAGGCACAGATACGCAGTATTTT. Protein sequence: CASSKAHRGEGTDTQYF.

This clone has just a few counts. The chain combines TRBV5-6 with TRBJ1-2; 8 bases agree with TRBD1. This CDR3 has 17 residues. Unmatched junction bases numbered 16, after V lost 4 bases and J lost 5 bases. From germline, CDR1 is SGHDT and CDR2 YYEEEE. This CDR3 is CASSIRREPGQVYGYTF. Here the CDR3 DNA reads TGTGCCAGCAGCATACGAAGAGAACCGGGACAGGTTTATGGCTACACCTTC.

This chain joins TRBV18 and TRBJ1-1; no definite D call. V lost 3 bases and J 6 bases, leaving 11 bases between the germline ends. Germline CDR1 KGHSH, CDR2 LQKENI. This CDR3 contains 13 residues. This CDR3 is CASSPKFRAEAFF. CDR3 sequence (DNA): TGTGCCAGCTCACCGAAATTCCGGGCTGAAGCTTTCTTT.

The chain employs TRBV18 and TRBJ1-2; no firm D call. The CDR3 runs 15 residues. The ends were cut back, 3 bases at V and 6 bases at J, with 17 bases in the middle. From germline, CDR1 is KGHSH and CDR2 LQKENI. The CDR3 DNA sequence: TGTGCCAGCTCACCTCGAAATAGCGGGGAAAATGGCTACACCTTC. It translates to CASSPRNSGENGYTF.

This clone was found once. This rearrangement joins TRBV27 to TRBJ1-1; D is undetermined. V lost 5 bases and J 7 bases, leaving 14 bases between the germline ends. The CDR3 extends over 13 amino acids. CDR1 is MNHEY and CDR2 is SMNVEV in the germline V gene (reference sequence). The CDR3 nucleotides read TGTGCCAGCAGTCCCCCAGGAGGCGGTGAAGCTTTCTTT. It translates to CASSPPGGGEAFF.

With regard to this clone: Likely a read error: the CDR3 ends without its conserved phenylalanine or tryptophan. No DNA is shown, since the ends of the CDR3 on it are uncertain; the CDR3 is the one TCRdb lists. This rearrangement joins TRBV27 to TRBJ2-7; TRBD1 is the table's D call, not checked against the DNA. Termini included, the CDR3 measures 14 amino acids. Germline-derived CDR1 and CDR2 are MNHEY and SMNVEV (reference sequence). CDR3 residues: CASSSGGTTLITNS.

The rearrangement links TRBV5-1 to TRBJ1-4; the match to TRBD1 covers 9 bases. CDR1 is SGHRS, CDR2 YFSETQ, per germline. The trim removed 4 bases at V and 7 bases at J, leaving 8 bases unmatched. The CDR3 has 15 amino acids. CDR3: CASSKQGAYGEKLFF. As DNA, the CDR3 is TGCGCCAGCAGCAAACAGGGGGCTTATGGTGAAAAACTGTTTTTT.

DNA of the CDR3: TGTGCCTGGAGTCCAGGGTTGGGGCGAGTAACTGAAGCTTTCTTT. Its protein product is CAWSPGLGRVTEAFF. V is TRBV30 and J is TRBJ1-1, with D possibly TRBD1 on 5 matching bases. The V end lost 2 bases, the J end lost 5 bases, and 18 bases lay between the germline ends. The CDR3 covers 15 residues. The germline CDR1 and CDR2 sequences are GTSNPN and SVGIG (reference sequence).

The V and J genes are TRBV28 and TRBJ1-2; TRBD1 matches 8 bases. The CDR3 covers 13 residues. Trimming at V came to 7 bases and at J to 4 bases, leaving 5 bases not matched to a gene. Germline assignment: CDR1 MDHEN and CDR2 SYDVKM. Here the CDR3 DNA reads TGTGCCAGCACACCGGGACAGGTCTATGGCTACACCTTC. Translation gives CASTPGQVYGYTF.

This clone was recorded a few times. The CDR3 loop reads CASSYSGGSYNEQFF. CDR3 bases: TGTGCCAGCAGTTACTCAGGGGGCTCCTACAATGAGCAGTTCTTC. This chain links TRBV6-2 or TRBV6-3 with TRBJ2-1, with a possible D match to TRBD1 (6 bases). CDR1 is MNHEY and CDR2 is SVGEGT in the germline V gene. The CDR3 spans 15 residues. Between the trimmed V and J ends, which lost 0 bases and 0 bases, there was a span of 6 bases.

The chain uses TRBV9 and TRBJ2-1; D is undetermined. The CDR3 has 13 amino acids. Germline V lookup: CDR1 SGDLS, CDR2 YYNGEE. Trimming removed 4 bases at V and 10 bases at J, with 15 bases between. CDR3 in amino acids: CASSLGPPSEQFF. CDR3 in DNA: TGTGCCAGCAGCCTTGGGCCCCCTTCCGAGCAGTTCTTC.